This entry concerns a single T cell receptor beta chain. Antigen specificity is unknown. The survey-level immunoSEQ assay was used. Clones were read by immunoSEQ multiplex PCR, and TCRdb kept only the in-frame ones, dropping some. The sample lists fewer than 45,000 clones, about 80% occurring once. The record originates from a study of STAT5B mutations in CD4+ large granular lymphocyte leukemia. Study results and limitations: The CD4+ versus CD8+ T-LGLL clonality difference may reflect limited sample size. 25% of private leukemic clonotypes occurred rarely in other patients' non-leukemic repertoires. 8/27 top patient clones versus 2/35 control clones were TRBV06-family.

This CDR3 region has 15 residues. Germline CDR1 is MNHEY and CDR2 is SVGAGI. V gave up 3 bases and J gave up 0 bases; unmatched junction bases: 5. Sequencing was performed on CD4+ T cells from blood buffy coats. The sequence was collected from a human donor in good health. The chain joins TRBV6-5 to TRBJ2-7; 7 bases fit TRBD2. Here the CDR3 DNA reads TGTGCCAGCAGTTATGAGCGGGGCTTCTCCTACGAGCAGTACTTC. Its protein is CASSYERGFSYEQYF.